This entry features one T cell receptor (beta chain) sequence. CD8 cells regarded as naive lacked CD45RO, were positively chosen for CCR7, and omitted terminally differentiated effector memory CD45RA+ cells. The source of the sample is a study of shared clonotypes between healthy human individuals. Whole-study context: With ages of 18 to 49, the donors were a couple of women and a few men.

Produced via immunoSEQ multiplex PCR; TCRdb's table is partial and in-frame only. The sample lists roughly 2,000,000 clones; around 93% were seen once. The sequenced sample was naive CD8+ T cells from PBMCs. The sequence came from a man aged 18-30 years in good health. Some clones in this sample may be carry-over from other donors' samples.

CDR3 in DNA: TGTGCCAGCAGCTGGGGCCTTCAGCCCCAGCATTTT. Translated: CASSWGLQPQHF. The chain recombines TRBV7-9 with TRBJ1-5; a possible D gene is TRBD1 (5 bases). The CDR3 spans 12 residues. V was cut by 4 bases and J by 6 bases, with 7 bases left in between. Germline loops: CDR1 SEHNR, CDR2 FQNEAQ (reference sequence).